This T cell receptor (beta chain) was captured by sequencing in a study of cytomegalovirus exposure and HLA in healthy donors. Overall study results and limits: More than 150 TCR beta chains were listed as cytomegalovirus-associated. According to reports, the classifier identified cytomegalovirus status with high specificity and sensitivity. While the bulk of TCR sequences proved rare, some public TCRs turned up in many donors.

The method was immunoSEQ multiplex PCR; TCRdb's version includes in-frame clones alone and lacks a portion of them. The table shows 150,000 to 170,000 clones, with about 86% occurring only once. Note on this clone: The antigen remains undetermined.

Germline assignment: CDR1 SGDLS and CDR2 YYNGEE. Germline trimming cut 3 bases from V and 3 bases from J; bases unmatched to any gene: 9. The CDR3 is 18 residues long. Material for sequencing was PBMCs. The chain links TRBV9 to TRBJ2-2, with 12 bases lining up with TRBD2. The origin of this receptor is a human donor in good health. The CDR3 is CASSARTSGIDDTGELFF. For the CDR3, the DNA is TGTGCCAGCAGCGCCCGGACTAGCGGGATAGACGACACCGGGGAGCTGTTTTTT.